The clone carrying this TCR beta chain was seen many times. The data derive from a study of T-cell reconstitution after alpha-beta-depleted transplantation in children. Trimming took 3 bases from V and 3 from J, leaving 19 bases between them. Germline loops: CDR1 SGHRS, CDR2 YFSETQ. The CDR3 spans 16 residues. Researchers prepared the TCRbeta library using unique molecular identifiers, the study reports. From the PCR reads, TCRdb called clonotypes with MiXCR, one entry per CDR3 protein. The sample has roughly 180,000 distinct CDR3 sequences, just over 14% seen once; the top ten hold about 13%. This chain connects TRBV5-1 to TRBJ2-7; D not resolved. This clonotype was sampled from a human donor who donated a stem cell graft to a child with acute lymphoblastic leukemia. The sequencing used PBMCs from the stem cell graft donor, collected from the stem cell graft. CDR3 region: CASSSRSDLNRYEQYF. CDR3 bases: TGCGCCAGCAGCTCCAGATCCGATTTGAACCGCTACGAGCAGTACTTC. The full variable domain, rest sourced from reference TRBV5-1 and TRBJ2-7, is KAGVTQTPRYLIKTRGQQVTLSCSPISGHRSVSWYQQTPGQGLQFLFEYFSETQRNKGNFPGRFSGRQFSNSRSEMNVSTLELGDSALYLCASSSRSDLNRYEQYFGPGTRLTVT.